This TCR beta chain originates from a study of identical twins. Whole-study findings and limits: Abundant cord blood beta clonotypes carried fewer insertions; memory repertoires showed none.

Worth noting for this clonotype: The target antigen is unknown.

TCRdb redid the calling of the 5' RACE reads with MiXCR, one entry per CDR3 protein. Among some 790,000 distinct CDR3 sequences listed, about 18% were seen once. This same sample was also part of a study on T cells expressing NK-cell markers. As reported in that work: With respect to HCMV, seven of the eight sequenced donors were seropositive, and one was seronegative.

The specimen was PBMCs. The TCR originated in a woman under 30 in good health.

The CDR3 reads CASSLRSATIEAFF. CDR3 DNA: TGCGCCAGCAGCTTGCGTAGTGCAACCATCGAAGCTTTCTTT. The chain employs TRBV5-1 and TRBJ1-1; D remains ambiguous. Between the trimmed V and J ends, which lost 1 base and 8 bases, there was a span of 15 bases. The germline gives CDR1 SGHRS, CDR2 YFSETQ. The CDR3 totals 14 residues.